This T cell receptor beta chain comes out of a study of tumor-infiltrating lymphocytes in localized non-small cell lung cancer. The V and J ends lost 3 bases and 9 bases, in that order; junction bases with no gene match: 10. CDR3 length: 16 residues. Per the germline V gene, CDR1 is SGDLS and CDR2 is YYNGEE. Only in-frame clones appear in the TCRdb table, and some are missing; sequencing was by immunoSEQ multiplex PCR. This table holds 5,800 or so clones, about 71% found once. The clonotype was recovered from a human donor with non-small cell lung cancer. The sequencing input was uninvolved lung tissue not adjacent to the tumor. The chain joins TRBV9 to TRBJ2-1; TRBD2 matches at 12 bases. The CDR3 DNA reads TGTGCCAGCAGCGCGTCCCAACTAGCGGGAGGCGGTGAGCAGTTCTTC. Translating gives CASSASQLAGGGEQFF.